This entry features one TCR beta chain sequence. It lacks a known antigen. Per-base quality was not reported, and no clone a single base away is much larger than it. The CDR3 numbers 16 residues from cysteine through phenylalanine. Only CDR3 DNA remains: 48 bases, in frame from the first base. CDR1 SNHLY and CDR2 FYNNEI were looked up in the germline V gene. The source of the sample is a study of Graves' ophthalmopathy and Graves' hyperthyroidism (dated by TCRdb to 2017 to 2018). For context, the study as a whole: Stable hyperthyroidism was defined as no progression to ophthalmopathy within 18 months of follow-up. To tell Graves' ophthalmopathy apart from Graves' hyperthyroidism, and to predict which patients would progress to ophthalmopathy, the study relied on TCR beta repertoire signatures. In total, 135 blood samples were TCR-sequenced: approximately 40 ophthalmopathy, some 80 hyperthyroidism and 17 hyperthyroidism-to-ophthalmopathy patients. A discovery set of about a hundred patients (roughly 43 ophthalmopathy, 57 stable hyperthyroidism) was enrolled to explore V-J signatures distinguishing ophthalmopathy from hyperthyroidism. An independent validation cohort comprised under 20 hyperthyroidism patients and 15 to 17 patients who later progressed from hyperthyroidism to ophthalmopathy. In more than 5 hyperthyroidism patients, the T-cell repertoire of thyroid tissue was compared with the T-cell repertoire of blood. Following sample collection, hyperthyroidism patients were given methimazole at a starting dose of 30 mg daily, and ophthalmopathy patients were given high-dose intravenous methylprednisolone. What the research found in general, with its limitations: Sample size was not predetermined statistically, and investigators were not blinded to group allocation. In validation, the model predicted ophthalmopathy progression with about 64% sensitivity and less than 80% specificity; approximately 12 predicted patients were CT-confirmed with GO in a median of about 7.1 months. Most expanded thyroid clonotypes with a frequency above 0.001 also appeared in blood, which suggests that blood repertoires may reflect the immune response in the thyroid. In cross-validation, the 13-signature model distinguished ophthalmopathy from stable hyperthyroidism with 85% to 90% sensitivity and around 81% specificity, and in the test set the corresponding values were roughly 80% and 76%.

The hyperthyroidism patients were 18 to 65 years old and newly diagnosed, with a disease duration of less than 2 months. Patients with other autoimmune diseases, uncontrolled infections, pregnancy or lactation were excluded. Diagnosis relied on clinical symptoms, serum thyroxine, TRAb, thyroid ultrasound and orbital computed tomography. Total RNA was extracted using Trizol reagent, and RNA quality was checked on an Agilent 2100 Bioanalyzer. TCR beta CDR3 regions were amplified from RNA transcripts for repertoire sequencing. HTBI primers and the Qiagen OneStep RT-PCR kit were used in a first-round RT-PCR, which was followed by a second-round multiplex PCR, size selection and purification. The libraries underwent paired-end sequencing with 100 bp reads on an Illumina HiSeq2000. The authors' pipeline ran thus. SOAPnuke was used to process the reads, throwing out any read that had adapters, had uncalled bases, had a mean Phred below 15, or lacked an exact constant-primer or identifier match. High-quality paired reads were merged with COPE v1.2.5. Each unique nucleotide sequence was treated as a clonotype, and MiTCR v1.1 was used to align the clonotypes to the IMGT TRB V, D and J references. Analysis was restricted to V-J combinations with a frequency above 0.0001, which covered 98% to 99.2% of repertoires. For each V-J combination, a TCR clonal expansion and chaos score was defined as the ratio of F50 clonal expansion to chaos observed in the TCRdist matrix. Welch's t-statistics and random forest were used to reduce the features to 13 V-J combinations, which were then used as input to a naive Bayes classifier. Thyroid-blood repertoire similarity was quantified with the Morisita-Horn index. TCRdb's own reprocessing of the public reads used fastp at Q25 and MiXCR and kept productive beta chains. A single entry per CDR3 protein holds the most common genes and DNA from its merged rows. TCRdb's processing, not the authors' own work, is the source of the V and J calls. This sample holds 560,000 or so distinct CDR3 sequences; under 45% were observed only once. 3.5% to 4.5% of the sample is taken by the ten largest.

The chain joins TRBV2 to TRBJ2-5; 11 middle bases align to TRBD2. The DNA matches TRBJ2-1 better at its end, which makes the J call doubtful. The TCR sequence derives from an adult man with Graves' hyperthyroidism. The specimen sequenced was peripheral blood or thyroid tissue (not recorded which). CDR3 sequence: CASSGVTSGNSHEQFF. The DNA sequence is TGTGCCAGCAGTGGTGTGACTAGCGGGAATAGCCATGAGCAGTTCTTC.